This section outlines one TCR beta chain sequence together with its context. Germline values: CDR1 SGHTA, CDR2 FQGNSA. The CDR3 sequence is 14 residues long. Germline trimming cut 5 bases from V and 7 bases from J; bases unmatched to any gene: 10. This sample is part of a study of blood T cell repertoires in COVID-19. Profiled with immunoSEQ multiplex PCR; TCRdb holds only in-frame clones, not every one. Here the sample spans 190,000 or so clones, roughly nine tenths being singletons. Sequences were obtained from peripheral blood. This rearrangement joins TRBV7-2 to TRBJ2-5, with 7 bases fitting TRBD2. The sequence came from a woman in her 70s with acute or convalescent COVID-19. The CDR3 region is CASSGGLGEGTQYF. CDR3 bases: TGTGCCAGCAGCGGGGGACTGGGGGAGGGGACCCAGTACTTC.